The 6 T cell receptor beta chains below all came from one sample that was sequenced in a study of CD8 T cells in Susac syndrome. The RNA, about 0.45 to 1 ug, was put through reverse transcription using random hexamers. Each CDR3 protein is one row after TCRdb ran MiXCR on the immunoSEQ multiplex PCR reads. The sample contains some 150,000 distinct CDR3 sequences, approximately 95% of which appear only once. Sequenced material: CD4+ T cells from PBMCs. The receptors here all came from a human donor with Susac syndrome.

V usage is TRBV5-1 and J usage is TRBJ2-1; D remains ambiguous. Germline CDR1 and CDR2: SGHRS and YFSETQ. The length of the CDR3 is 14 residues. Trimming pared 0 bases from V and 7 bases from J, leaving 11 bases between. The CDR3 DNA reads TGCGCCAGCAGCTTGGAAGGACCCCCGAATGAGCAGTTCTTC. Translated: CASSLEGPPNEQFF.

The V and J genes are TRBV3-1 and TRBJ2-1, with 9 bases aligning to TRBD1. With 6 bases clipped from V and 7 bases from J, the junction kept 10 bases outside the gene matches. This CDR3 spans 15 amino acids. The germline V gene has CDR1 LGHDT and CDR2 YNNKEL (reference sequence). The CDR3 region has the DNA TGTGCCAGCAGTCCGACCGGGACAGGGCTTAATGAGCAGTTCTTC. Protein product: CASSPTGTGLNEQFF.

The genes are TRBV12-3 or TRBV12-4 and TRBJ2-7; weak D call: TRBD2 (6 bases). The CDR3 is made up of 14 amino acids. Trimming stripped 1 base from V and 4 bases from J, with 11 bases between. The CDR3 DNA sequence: TGTGCCAGCAGTTTAGAGGGAGGAGGGTACGAGCAGTACTTC. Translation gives CASSLEGGGYEQYF.

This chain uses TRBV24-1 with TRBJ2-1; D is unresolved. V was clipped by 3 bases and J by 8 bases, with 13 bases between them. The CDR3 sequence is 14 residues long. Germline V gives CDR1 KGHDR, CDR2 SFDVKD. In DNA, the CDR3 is TGTGCCACCAGTGATCCGGTCGGACCTGATGAGCAGTTCTTC. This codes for CATSDPVGPDEQFF.

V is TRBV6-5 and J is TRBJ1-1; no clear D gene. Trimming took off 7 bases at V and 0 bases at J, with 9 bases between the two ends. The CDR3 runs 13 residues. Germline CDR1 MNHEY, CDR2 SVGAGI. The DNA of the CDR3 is TGTGCCAGCACTGGGCTGTTGAACACTGAAGCTTTCTTT. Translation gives CASTGLLNTEAFF.

The CDR3 is CASSKQGRSYEQYF. In DNA form, the CDR3 reads TGCGCCAGCAGCAAACAAGGTAGATCCTACGAGCAGTACTTC. The chain employs TRBV5-1 and TRBJ2-7; D gene unclear. Trimming shortened V by 4 bases and J by 1 base, and 12 bases separated the two germline ends. The CDR3 is 14 amino acids. In germline, CDR1 is SGHRS, CDR2 YFSETQ.